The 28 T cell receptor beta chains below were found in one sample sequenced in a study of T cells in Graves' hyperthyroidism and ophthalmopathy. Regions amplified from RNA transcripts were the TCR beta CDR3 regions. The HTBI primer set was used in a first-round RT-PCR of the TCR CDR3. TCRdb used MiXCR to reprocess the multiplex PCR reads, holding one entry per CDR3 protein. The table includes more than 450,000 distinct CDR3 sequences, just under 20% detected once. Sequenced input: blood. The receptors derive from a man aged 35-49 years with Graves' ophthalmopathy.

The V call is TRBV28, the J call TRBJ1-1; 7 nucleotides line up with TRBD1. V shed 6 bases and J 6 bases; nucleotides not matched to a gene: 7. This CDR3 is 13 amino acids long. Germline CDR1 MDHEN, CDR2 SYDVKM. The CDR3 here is CASRTGNRAEAFF. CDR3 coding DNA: TGTGCCAGCAGGACAGGGAATAGAGCTGAAGCTTTCTTT. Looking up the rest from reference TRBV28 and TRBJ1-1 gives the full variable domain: DVKVTQSSRYLVKRTGEKVFLECVQDMDHENMFWYRQDPGLGLRLIYFSYDVKMKEKGDIPEGYSVSREKKERFSLILESASTNQTSMYLCASRTGNRAEAFFGQGTRLTVV.

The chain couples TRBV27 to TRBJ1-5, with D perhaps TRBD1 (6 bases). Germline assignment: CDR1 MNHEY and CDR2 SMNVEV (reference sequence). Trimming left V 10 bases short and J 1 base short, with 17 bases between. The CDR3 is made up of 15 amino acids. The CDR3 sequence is CAIRRGGLSNQPQHF. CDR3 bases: TGTGCCATCCGCCGCGGGGGGCTGAGCAATCAGCCCCAGCATTTT.

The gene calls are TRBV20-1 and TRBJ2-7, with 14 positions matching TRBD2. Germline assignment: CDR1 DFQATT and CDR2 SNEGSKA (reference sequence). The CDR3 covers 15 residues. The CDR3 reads CSAGSGTSGRREQYF. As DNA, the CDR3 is TGCAGCGCGGGGTCCGGGACTAGCGGGAGAAGGGAGCAGTACTTC.

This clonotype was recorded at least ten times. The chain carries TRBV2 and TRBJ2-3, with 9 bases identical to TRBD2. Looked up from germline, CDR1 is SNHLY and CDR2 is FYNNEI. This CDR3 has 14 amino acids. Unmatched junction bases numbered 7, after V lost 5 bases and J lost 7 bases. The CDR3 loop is CASSYSGSLNTQYF. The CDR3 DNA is TGTGCCAGCAGTTATAGCGGGAGTCTGAATACGCAGTATTTT.

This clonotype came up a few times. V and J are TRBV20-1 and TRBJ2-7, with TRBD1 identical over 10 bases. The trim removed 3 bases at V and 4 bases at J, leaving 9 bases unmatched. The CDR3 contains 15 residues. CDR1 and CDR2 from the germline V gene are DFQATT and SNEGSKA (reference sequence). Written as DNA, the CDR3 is TGCAGTGCTAGGGAGACAGGGGGCAAGTTTTACGAGCAGTACTTC. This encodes CSARETGGKFYEQYF.

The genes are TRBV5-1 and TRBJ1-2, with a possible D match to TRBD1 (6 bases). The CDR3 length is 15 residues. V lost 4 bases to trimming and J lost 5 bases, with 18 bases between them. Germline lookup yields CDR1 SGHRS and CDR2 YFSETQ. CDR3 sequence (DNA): TGCGCCAGCAGCCTAGGAGGGGGGAATTGGTATGGCTACACCTTC. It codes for CASSLGGGNWYGYTF.

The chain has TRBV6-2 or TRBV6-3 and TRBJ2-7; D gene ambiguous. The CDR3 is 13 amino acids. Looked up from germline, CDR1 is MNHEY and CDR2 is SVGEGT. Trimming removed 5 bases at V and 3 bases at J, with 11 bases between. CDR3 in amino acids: CASSHPGVYEQYF. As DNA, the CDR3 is TGTGCCAGCAGTCACCCGGGCGTCTACGAGCAGTACTTC.

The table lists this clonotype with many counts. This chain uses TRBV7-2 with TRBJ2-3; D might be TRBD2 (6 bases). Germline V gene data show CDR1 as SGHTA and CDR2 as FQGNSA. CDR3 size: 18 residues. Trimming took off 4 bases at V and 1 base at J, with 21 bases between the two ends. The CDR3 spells CASSSRADFSGRTDTQYF. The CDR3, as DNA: TGTGCCAGCAGCTCAAGGGCGGATTTTAGCGGACGCACAGATACGCAGTATTTT.

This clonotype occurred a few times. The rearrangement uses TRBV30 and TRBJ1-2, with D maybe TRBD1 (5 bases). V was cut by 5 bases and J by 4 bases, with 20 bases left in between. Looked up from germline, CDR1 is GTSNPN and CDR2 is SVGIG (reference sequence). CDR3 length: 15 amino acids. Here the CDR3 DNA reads TGTGCCTGGTCCCTAGGGGACCCAGGAGCCTATGGCTACACCTTC. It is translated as CAWSLGDPGAYGYTF.

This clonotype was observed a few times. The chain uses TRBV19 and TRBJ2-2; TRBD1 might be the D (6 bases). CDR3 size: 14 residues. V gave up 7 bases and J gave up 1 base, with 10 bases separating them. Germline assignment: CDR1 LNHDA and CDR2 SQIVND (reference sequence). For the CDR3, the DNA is TGTGCCAGTATACCGACAGGGAACACCGGGGAGCTGTTTTTT. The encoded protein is CASIPTGNTGELFF.

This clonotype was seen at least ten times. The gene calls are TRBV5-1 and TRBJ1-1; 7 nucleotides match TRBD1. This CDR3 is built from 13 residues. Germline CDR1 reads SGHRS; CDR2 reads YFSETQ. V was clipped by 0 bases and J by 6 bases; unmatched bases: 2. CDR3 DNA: TGCGCCAGCAGCTTGGAGGGGGCGGCTGAAGCTTTCTTT. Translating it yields CASSLEGAAEAFF.

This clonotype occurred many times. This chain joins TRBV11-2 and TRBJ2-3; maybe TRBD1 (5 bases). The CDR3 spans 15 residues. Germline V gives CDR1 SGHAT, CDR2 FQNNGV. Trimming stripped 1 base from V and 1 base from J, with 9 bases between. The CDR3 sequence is CASSLVVGGTDTQYF. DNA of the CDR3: TGTGCCAGCAGCTTAGTGGTAGGGGGCACAGATACGCAGTATTTT. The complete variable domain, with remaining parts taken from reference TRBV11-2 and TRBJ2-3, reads EAGVAQSPRYKIIEKRQSVAFWCNPISGHATLYWYQQILGQGPKLLIQFQNNGVVDDSQLPKDRFSAERLKGVDSTLKIQPAKLEDSAVYLCASSLVVGGTDTQYFGPGTRLTVL.

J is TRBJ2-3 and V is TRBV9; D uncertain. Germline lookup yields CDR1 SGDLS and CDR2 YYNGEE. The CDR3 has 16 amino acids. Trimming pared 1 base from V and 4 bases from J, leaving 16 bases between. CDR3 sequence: CASSVSVGQFSDTQYF. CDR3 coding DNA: TGTGCCAGCAGCGTATCGGTAGGTCAGTTCTCAGATACGCAGTATTTT.

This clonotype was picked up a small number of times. CDR3 protein: CASSLAGRGRGPQHF. Written as DNA, the CDR3 is TGTGCCAGCAGTTTAGCGGGAAGGGGCCGGGGGCCCCAGCATTTT. The genes are TRBV12-3 or TRBV12-4 and TRBJ1-5; TRBD1 might be the D (5 bases). The CDR3 runs to 15 residues. The V end was cut by 0 bases, the J end by 9 bases, with 15 bases between.

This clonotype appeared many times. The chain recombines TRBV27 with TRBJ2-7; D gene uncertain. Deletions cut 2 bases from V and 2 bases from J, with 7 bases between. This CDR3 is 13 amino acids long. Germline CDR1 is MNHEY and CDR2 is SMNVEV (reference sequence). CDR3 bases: TGTGCCAGCAGTTTAAATGGGGCCTACGAGCAGTACTTC. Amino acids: CASSLNGAYEQYF.

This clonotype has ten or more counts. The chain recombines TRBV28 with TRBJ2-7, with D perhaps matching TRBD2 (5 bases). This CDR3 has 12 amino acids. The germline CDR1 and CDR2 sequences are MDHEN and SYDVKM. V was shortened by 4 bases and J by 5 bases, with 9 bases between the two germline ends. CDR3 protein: CASSSTRDEQYF. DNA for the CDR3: TGTGCCAGCAGTTCTACTAGGGACGAGCAGTACTTC.

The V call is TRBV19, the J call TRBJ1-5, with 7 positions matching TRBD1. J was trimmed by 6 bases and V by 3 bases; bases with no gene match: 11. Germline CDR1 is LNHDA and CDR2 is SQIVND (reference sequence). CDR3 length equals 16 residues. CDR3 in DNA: TGTGCCAGTAGTATCATGCGACAGGGCCTCGGTCAGCCCCAGCATTTT. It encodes CASSIMRQGLGQPQHF.

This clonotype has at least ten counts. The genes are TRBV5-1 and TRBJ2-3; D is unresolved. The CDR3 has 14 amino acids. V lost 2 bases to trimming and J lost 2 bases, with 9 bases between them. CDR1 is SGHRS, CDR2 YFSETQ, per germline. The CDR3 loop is CASSFTDPTDTQYF. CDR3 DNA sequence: TGCGCCAGCAGCTTCACCGACCCCACAGATACGCAGTATTTT.

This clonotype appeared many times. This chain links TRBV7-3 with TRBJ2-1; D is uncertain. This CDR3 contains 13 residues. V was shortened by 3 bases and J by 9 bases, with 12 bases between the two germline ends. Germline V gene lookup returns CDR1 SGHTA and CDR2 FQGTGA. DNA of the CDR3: TGTGCCAGCAGCTTTTACCTAGACGGTGAGCAGTTCTTC. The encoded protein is CASSFYLDGEQFF.

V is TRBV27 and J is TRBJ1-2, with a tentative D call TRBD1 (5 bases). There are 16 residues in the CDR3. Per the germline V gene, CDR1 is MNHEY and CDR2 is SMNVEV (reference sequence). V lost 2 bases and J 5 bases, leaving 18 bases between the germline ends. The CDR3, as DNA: TGTGCCAGCAGTTTACGTATGACAGCGGCAACTTATGGCTACACCTTC. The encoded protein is CASSLRMTAATYGYTF.

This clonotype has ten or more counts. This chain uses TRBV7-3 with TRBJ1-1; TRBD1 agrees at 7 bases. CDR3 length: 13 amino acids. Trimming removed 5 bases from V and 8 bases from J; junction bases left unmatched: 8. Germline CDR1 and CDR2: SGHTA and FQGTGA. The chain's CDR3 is CASSKRQGAEAFF. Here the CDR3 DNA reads TGTGCCAGCAGCAAGAGACAGGGAGCAGAAGCTTTCTTT.

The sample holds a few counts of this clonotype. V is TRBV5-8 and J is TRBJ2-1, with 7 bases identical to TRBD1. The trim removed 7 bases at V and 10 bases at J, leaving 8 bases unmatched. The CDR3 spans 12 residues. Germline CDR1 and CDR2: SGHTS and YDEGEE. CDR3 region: CASEGAVREQFF. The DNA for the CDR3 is TGTGCCAGCGAGGGGGCGGTGCGCGAGCAGTTCTTC.

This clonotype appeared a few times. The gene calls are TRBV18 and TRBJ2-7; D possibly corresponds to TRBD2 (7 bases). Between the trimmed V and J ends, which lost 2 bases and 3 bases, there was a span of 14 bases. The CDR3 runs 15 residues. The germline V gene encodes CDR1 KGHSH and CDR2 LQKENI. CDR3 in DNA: TGTGCCAGCTCACCAGGGGCGGGGGCGTTCTACGAGCAGTACTTC. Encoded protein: CASSPGAGAFYEQYF.

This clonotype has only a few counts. This CDR3 is CASSPPYDGSTNEKLFF. In DNA form, the CDR3 reads TGTGCCAGCAGTCCTCCATATGACGGTTCAACTAATGAAAAACTGTTTTTT. The V and J genes are TRBV28 and TRBJ1-4; no reliable D call. Trimming stripped 5 bases from V and 0 bases from J, with 16 bases between. The CDR3 runs to 17 residues. Germline V lookup: CDR1 MDHEN, CDR2 SYDVKM.

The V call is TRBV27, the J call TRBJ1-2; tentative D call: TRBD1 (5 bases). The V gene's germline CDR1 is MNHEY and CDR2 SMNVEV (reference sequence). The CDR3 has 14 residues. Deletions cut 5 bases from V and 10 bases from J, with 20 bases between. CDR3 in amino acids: CASSPLGTAWDYTF. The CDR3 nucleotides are TGTGCCAGCAGTCCCCTCGGGACGGCCTGGGACTACACCTTC.

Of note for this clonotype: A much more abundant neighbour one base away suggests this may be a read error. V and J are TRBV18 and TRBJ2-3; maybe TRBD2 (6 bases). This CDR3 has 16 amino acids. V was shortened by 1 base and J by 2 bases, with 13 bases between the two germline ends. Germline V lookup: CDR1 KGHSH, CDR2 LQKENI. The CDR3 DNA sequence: TGTGCCAGCTCACCACTGCGGAGGGGCAACACAGATACGCAGTATTTT. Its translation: CASSPLRRGNTDTQYF.

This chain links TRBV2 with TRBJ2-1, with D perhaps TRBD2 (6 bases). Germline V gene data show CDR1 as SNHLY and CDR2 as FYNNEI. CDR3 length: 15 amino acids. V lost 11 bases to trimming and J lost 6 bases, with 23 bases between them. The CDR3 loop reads CAGPWGDSSCNEQFF. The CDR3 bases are TGTGCCGGCCCCTGGGGGGACTCCAGCTGCAATGAGCAGTTCTTC.

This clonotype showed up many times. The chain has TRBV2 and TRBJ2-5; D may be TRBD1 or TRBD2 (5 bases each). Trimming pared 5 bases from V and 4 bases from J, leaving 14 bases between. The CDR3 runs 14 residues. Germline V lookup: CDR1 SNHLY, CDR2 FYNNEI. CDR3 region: CASSLGRIGETQYF. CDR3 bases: TGTGCCAGCAGTCTGGGACGGATTGGAGAGACCCAGTACTTC.